Below, one TCR beta chain is given with its context. Its antigen is as yet unknown. The sample originates from a study of shared clonotypes between healthy human individuals. Study at large: Each donor had three CD4 naive, three CD4 memory, two CD8 naive and one CD8 memory plate.

The germline CDR1 and CDR2 sequences are GTSNPN and SVGIG (reference sequence). V lost 8 bases, J lost 4 bases, and 12 bases stayed unmatched. CDR3 length equals 16 residues. Study outcomes and limitations: As a rule, naive subsets had a larger estimated richness than memory subsets.

Several immunoSEQ 96-well plates shared each subset's DNA, each plate a replicate. Sequencing was performed with immunoSEQ multiplex PCR; in TCRdb, only in-frame clones are kept and a portion is missing. This table has fewer than 1.8 million clones, around 98.5% appearing once. The J gene is TRBJ2-7, the V gene TRBV30; TRBD2 agrees at 15 bases. This sequence was found in a man aged 30 to 39 in good health. Sequencing was carried out using naive CD4+ T cells sorted from blood. The subset: CD45RA+ positively selected. The CDR3 DNA follows: TGTGCCATCGGGACTAGCGGGAGGAAGGATGTGTACGAGCAGTACTTC. Translation: CAIGTSGRKDVYEQYF.